The clone carrying this T cell receptor (beta chain) was observed a single time. In the original workflow: Estimation of nucleated cell counts relied on the amplification of reference gene primers. Data came from immunoSEQ multiplex PCR; TCRdb stores just in-frame clones and leaves some out. D and trimming were read from the DNA, whereas the V and J calls and clone size are those reported in that table. The table lists approximately 75,000 clones, roughly 85% of them singletons, with over 15% in the top ten. Germline CDR1 reads LNHDA; CDR2 reads SQIVND (reference sequence). Trimming cost V 5 bases and J 3 bases, with 8 bases left between them. CDR3 size: 13 residues. This specimen comes from a study of blood T cell repertoires in COVID-19. Study details: The United States, Italy and Spain provided the acute and convalescent COVID-19 samples. PBMCs, B-cell-depleted T cells, or T cells provided the cDNA or gDNA that made up the material.

The rearrangement links TRBV19 to TRBJ2-1; no firm D call. Material for sequencing was peripheral blood. The receptor comes from a woman at least 80 years old with acute or convalescent COVID-19. CDR3 DNA sequence: TGTGCCAGTAGTCGGCGCGGCTACAATGAGCAGTTCTTC. As protein: CASSRRGYNEQFF.